This T cell receptor (beta chain) stems from a study of neurological immune-mediated disorders. Study-wide findings and caveats: Among 34 multiple sclerosis patients, phylogenetic grouping put the repertoires of 18 into a single related-CDR3 cluster, a possible signature.

TCRdb ran MiXCR on the 5' RACE reads and lists one entry per CDR3 protein. The sample lists just over 95,000 distinct CDR3 sequences; 3.5% were seen once. CDR1 and CDR2 (germline): MGHDK, SYGVNS. The CDR3 is made up of 14 amino acids. V was pared by 1 base and J by 7 bases, with 4 bases of the junction left unmatched. There are many counts of this clonotype. Its antigen is not known. The chain recombines TRBV25-1 with TRBJ2-1, with 7 positions matching TRBD1. The TCR originated in a young woman with multiple sclerosis. The sequenced material came from PBMCs. The CDR3 reads CASSELGTVNEQFF. The CDR3 DNA follows: TGTGCCAGCAGTGAATTGGGGACAGTAAATGAGCAGTTCTTC. Combining the CDR3 with reference TRBV25-1 and TRBJ2-1 gives the whole variable domain EADIYQTPRYLVIGTGKKITLECSQTMGHDKMYWYQQDPGMELHLIHYSYGVNSTEKGDLSSESTVSRIRTEHFPLTLESARPSHTSQYLCASSELGTVNEQFFGPGTRLTVL.